Each of the 9 T cell receptor beta chains below was sequenced from the same sample in a study of T cells in Graves' hyperthyroidism and ophthalmopathy. Regions amplified from RNA transcripts were the TCR beta CDR3 regions. During a first-round RT-PCR of the TCR CDR3, the HTBI primer set was used. TCRdb re-analysed the multiplex PCR reads in MiXCR, keeping a single row per CDR3 protein. The data contain under 650,000 distinct CDR3 sequences, 15% to 20% of them singletons. The sequencing sample was made of blood. The receptors come from a woman aged 30 to 39 with Graves' hyperthyroidism.

V gene TRBV19 combines with J gene TRBJ1-5; D is ambiguous. This CDR3 comprises 15 residues. Germline loops: CDR1 LNHDA, CDR2 SQIVND (reference sequence). Between the trimmed V and J ends, which lost 6 bases and 1 base, there was a span of 13 bases. The CDR3 bases are TGTGCCAGTAGCCCCTCTGCCGGAAGCAATCAGCCCCAGCATTTT. Translated, it gives CASSPSAGSNQPQHF.

The chain recombines TRBV24-1 with TRBJ1-5; TRBD1 is a possible D gene (6 bases). Looked up from germline, CDR1 is KGHDR and CDR2 is SFDVKD. The CDR3 loop spans 13 amino acids. The V end was cut by 9 bases, the J end by 4 bases, with 12 bases between. This CDR3 is CATSRGPNQPQHF. Here the CDR3 DNA reads TGTGCCACCTCCAGGGGTCCTAATCAGCCCCAGCATTTT.

This clonotype was observed at least ten times. The chain combines TRBV28 with TRBJ2-7; 7 bases match TRBD1. The V gene end was trimmed by 2 bases and the J gene end by 1 base; junction bases not matched to a gene: 5. CDR3 length: 15 amino acids. In germline, CDR1 is MDHEN, CDR2 SYDVKM. The CDR3 loop reads CASSLGPTGSYEQYF. DNA of the CDR3: TGTGCCAGCAGTTTAGGTCCGACAGGGTCCTACGAGCAGTACTTC.

This clonotype was seen repeatedly, ten times or more. The chain recombines TRBV12-3 or TRBV12-4 with TRBJ1-1; D call uncertain. Deletions cut 8 bases from V and 5 bases from J, with 15 bases between. The CDR3 spans 13 residues. This CDR3 reads CASRLQSWTEAFF. DNA for the CDR3: TGTGCCAGCCGTCTCCAATCCTGGACTGAAGCTTTCTTT.

Many counts were recorded for this clonotype. The gene calls are TRBV6-2 or TRBV6-3 and TRBJ2-7; the D gene is possibly TRBD2 (5 bases). V was pared by 7 bases and J by 2 bases, with 12 bases between. CDR1 MNHEY and CDR2 SVGEGT come from the germline V gene. CDR3 size: 13 residues. For the CDR3, the DNA is TGTGCCAGCAACCTAGCAGAAGCCTACGAGCAGTACTTC. Translating it yields CASNLAEAYEQYF.

This clonotype came up many times. This chain links TRBV28 with TRBJ1-5; the D is unclear. Germline lookup yields CDR1 MDHEN and CDR2 SYDVKM. The CDR3 extends over 12 amino acids. Trimming removed 10 bases at V and 1 base at J, with 8 bases between. CDR3 DNA: TGTGCCACCCACAGCAGCAATCAGCCCCAGCATTTT. Amino acid sequence: CATHSSNQPQHF.

This clonotype was observed many times. The chain couples TRBV20-1 to TRBJ1-4; 8 bases match TRBD1. In germline, CDR1 is DFQATT, CDR2 SNEGSKA (reference sequence). There are 14 residues in the CDR3. Trimming cost V 5 bases and J 8 bases; bases outside gene matches: 10. CDR3 amino acids: CSALIPTGEEKLFF. CDR3 coding DNA: TGCAGTGCTCTCATCCCGACAGGGGAGGAAAAACTGTTTTTT.

The rearrangement uses TRBV28 and TRBJ2-1; no clear D. Germline values: CDR1 MDHEN, CDR2 SYDVKM. The CDR3 is 15 amino acids. Trimming stripped 2 bases from V and 1 base from J, with 9 bases between. CDR3 DNA: TGTGCCAGCAGTTTAACTCCCAGATCCTACAATGAGCAGTTCTTC. Protein product: CASSLTPRSYNEQFF.

In the case of this clonotype: A much larger clone differs by one base, so this may be a read error. The chain links TRBV20-1 to TRBJ2-7; 7 nucleotides align to TRBD2. Germline lookup yields CDR1 DFQATT and CDR2 SNEGSKA (reference sequence). The CDR3 has 15 amino acids. CDR3 region: CSARDGTSVNYEHYF. The CDR3 DNA sequence: TGCAGTGCTAGAGATGGTACTAGCGTGAACTACGAGCACTACTTC.